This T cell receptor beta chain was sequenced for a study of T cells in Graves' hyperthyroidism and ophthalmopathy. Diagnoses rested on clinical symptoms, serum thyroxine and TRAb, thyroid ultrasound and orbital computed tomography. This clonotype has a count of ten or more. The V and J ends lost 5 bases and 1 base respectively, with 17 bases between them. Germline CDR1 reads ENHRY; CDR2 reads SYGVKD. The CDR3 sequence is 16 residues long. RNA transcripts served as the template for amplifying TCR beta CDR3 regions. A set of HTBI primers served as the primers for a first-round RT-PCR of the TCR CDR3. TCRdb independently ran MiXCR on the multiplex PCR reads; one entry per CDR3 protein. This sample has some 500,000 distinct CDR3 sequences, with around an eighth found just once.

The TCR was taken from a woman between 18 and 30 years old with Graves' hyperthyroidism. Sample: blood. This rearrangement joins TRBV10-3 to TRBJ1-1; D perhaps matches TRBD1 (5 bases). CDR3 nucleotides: TGTGCCATCAGTTACACATTTACAGGCAAGAACACTGAAGCTTTCTTT. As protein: CAISYTFTGKNTEAFF.